This TCR beta chain was identified in a study of primary melanoma T cells and metastatic recurrence (dated by TCRdb to about 2020). Study-level background: The cohort consisted of approximately 180 primary melanomas of stage T2 to T4, each more than 1 mm thick. Histopathological grading of tumor-infiltrating lymphocytes was compared with the sequencing-derived T-cell fraction. Progression-free survival was the clinical outcome compared against the T-cell fraction measured by TCR beta sequencing. Whether T-cell fraction and T-cell repertoire clonality in primary melanoma tumors predicted patient outcome was tested in the study. General study outcomes and caveats: Progression-free survival was reportedly predicted by the tumor T-cell fraction independently of thickness, ulceration, mitotic rate and age. An effective T-cell-mediated antitumor response in primary melanoma was framed by the authors only as a suggestion, not a demonstrated mechanism. Protection appeared to be conferred by a T-cell fraction above 20% regardless of ulceration status, mitotic rate or nodal disease. Progression-free survival prediction was reportedly improved more by adding T-cell fraction to tumor thickness than by adding any other histopathological variable.

Patients had primary melanoma that had been surgically resected and was considered potentially curable but at risk of metastatic recurrence. Libraries were constructed by the immunoSEQ multiplex PCR assay. High-throughput sequencing of the T-cell receptor beta chain was performed on primary melanoma tumor tissue. The authors processed their data as follows. TCRB CDR3 sharing between samples and the distribution of insertions and deletions were included in the repertoire analyses. The predictive value of the T-cell fraction was ranked against histopathological variables by a gradient-boosted model. Drawn from immuneACCESS, this table holds only the in-frame rearrangements with V and J called that TCRdb kept. Clones are partly lost; checked studies trace under half to an unresolved V gene and leave the rest unexplained. From that table come the V and J calls and clone size; the DNA was used to work out D and trimming. The table for this sample lists 1,500 to 1,800 clones; 70% to 85% of them were counted only once. The biggest ten clones account for around 25% of the sample.

This clone has a handful of counts. The clone's antigen remains unknown. Base qualities were left out, and no much larger clone turns up one base away. This TCR was sampled from a human donor with melanoma. The specimen was melanoma tumor tissue.

In nucleotides, the sequence is TGTGCCAGTAGTATTTCTCGGGGGGGTGGAAACATTCAGTACTTC. It specifies CASSISRGGGNIQYF. The chain is encoded by TRBV19 joined to TRBJ2-4, with TRBD2 matching 8 junction bases. The CDR3 goes from the cysteine to the phenylalanine over 15 residues. The only DNA kept is the CDR3, 45 bases in frame from the first base. V lost 3 bases and J lost 6 bases, and the count of bases not matched to a germline gene is 7. The germline V gene (reference sequence) sets CDR1 to LNHDA and CDR2 to SQIVND.